The rows below give T cell receptor beta chains drawn from one sample of a study of shared clonotypes between healthy human individuals. Sequencing was performed with immunoSEQ multiplex PCR; in TCRdb, only in-frame clones are kept and a portion is missing. The table includes 600,000 to 750,000 clones, 90% detected once. Material for sequencing was memory CD8+ T cells from PBMCs. The receptors shown here come from a man between 18 and 29 years old in good health. Some clones in this sample may be carry-over from other donors' samples. CDR3s include the opening cysteine and the closing phenylalanine or tryptophan. D genes are given only for firm matches. Rows may omit the clone size; those that give it use once, few, many or a size class.

J gene,clone size,D gene,V gene,CDR3 protein,CDR3 DNA
TRBJ2-5,-,-,TRBV4-1,CASSQESPRGLGTPQETQYF,TGCGCCAGCAGCCAAGAATCTCCCCGGGGTTTGGGGACTCCACAAGAGACCCAGTACTTC
TRBJ1-1,-,TRBD1,TRBV29-1,CSVAGDSPEAFF,TGCAGCGTCGCCGGGGACAGCCCAGAAGCTTTCTTT
TRBJ2-7,few,-,TRBV7-9,CASRRGRGGNYEQYF,TGTGCCAGCAGGCGGGGGCGCGGGGGAAACTACGAGCAGTACTTC
TRBJ2-7,few,TRBD2,TRBV6-5,CASRPLAGVSYEQYF,TGTGCCAGCAGACCCCTAGCGGGAGTTAGTTACGAGCAGTACTTC
TRBJ2-2,-,TRBD2,TRBV30,CAGILAGGPAGELFF,TGTGCCGGTATCTTAGCGGGAGGGCCGGCCGGGGAGCTGTTTTTT
TRBJ1-1,-,-,TRBV19,CASSIRAANTEAFF,TGTGCCAGTAGTATACGGGCGGCGAACACTGAAGCTTTCTTT
TRBJ2-2,-,TRBD1,TRBV9,CASSFPRDRVLNTGELFF,TGTGCCAGCAGCTTCCCCCGGGACAGGGTATTGAACACCGGGGAGCTGTTTTTT
TRBJ1-1,once,-,TRBV5-4,CASSLASTMNTEAFF,TGTGCCAGCAGCTTGGCGAGCACCATGAACACTGAAGCTTTCTTT
TRBJ2-7,-,TRBD1,TRBV5-4,CASSLARGYEQYF,TGTGCCAGCAGCTTGGCCAGGGGGTACGAGCAGTACTTC
TRBJ2-7,-,TRBD2,TRBV7-6,CASSSSPSGSYEQYF,TGTGCCAGCTCCTCGAGTCCTAGCGGGAGTTACGAGCAGTACTTC
TRBJ2-5,-,TRBD2,TRBV14,CASSQLAGVGETQYF,TGTGCCAGCAGCCAGCTAGCGGGAGTCGGAGAGACCCAGTACTTC
TRBJ2-2,-,TRBD1,TRBV10-3,CAISDAPGTGLTGELFF,TGTGCCATCAGTGATGCCCCCGGGACAGGGCTGACCGGGGAGCTGTTTTTT